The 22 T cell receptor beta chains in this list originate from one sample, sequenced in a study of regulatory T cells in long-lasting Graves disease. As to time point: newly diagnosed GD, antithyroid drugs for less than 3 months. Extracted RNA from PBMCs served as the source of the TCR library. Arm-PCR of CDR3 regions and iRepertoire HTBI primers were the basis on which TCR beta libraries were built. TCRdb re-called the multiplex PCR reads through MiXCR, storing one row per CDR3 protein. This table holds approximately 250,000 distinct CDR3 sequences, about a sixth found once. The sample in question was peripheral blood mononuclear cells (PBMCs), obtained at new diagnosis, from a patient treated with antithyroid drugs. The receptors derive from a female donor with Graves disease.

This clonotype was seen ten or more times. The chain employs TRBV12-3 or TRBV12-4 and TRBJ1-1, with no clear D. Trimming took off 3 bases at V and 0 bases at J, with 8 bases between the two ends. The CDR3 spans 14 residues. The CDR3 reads CASSLGYMNTEAFF. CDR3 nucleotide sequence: TGTGCCAGCAGTTTGGGTTACATGAACACTGAAGCTTTCTTT.

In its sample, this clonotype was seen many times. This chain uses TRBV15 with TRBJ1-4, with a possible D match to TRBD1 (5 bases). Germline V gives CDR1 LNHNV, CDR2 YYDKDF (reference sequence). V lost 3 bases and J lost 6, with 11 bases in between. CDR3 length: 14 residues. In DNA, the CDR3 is TGTGCCACCAGCAGGCCGCTAGGGGATGAAAAACTGTTTTTT. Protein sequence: CATSRPLGDEKLFF.

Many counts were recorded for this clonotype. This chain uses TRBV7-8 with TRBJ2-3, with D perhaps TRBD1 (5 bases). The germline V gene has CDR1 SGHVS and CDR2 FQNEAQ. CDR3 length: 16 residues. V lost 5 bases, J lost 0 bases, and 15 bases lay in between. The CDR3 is CASSPRTPTSTDTQYF. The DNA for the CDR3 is TGTGCCAGCAGCCCGAGGACACCAACTAGCACAGATACGCAGTATTTT.

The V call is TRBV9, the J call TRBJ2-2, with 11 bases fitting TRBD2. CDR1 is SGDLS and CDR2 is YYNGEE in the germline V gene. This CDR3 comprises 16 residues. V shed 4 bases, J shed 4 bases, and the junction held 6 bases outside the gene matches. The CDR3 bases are TGTGCCAGCAGCCCAATAGCGGGAGGGAGCACCGGGGAGCTGTTTTTT. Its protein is CASSPIAGGSTGELFF.

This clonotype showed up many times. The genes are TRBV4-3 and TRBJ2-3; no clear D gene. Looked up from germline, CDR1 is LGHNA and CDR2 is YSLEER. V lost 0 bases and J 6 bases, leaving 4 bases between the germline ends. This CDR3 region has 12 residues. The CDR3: CASSQEADTQYF. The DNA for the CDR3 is TGCGCCAGCAGCCAAGAAGCGGATACGCAGTATTTT.

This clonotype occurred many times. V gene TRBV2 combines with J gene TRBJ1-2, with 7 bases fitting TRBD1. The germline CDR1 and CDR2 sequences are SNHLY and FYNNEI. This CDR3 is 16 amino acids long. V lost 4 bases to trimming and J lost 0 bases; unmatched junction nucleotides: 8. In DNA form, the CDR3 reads TGTGCCAGCAGTGGGAGAGGGGGCATCACTAACTATGGCTACACCTTC. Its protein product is CASSGRGGITNYGYTF.

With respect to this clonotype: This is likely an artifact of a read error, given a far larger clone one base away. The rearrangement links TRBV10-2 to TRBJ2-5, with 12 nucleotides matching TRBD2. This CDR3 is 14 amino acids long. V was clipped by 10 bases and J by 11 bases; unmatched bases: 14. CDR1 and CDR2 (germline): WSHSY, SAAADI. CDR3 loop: CATLLAGGGNEQYF. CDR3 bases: TGCGCCACTCTACTAGCGGGAGGAGGCAATGAGCAGTACTTC.

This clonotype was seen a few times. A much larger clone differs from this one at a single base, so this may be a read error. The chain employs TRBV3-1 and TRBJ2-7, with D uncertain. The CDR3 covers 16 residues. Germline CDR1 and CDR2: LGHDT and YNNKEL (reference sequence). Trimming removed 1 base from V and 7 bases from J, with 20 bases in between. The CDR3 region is CASSQVVALTGNEQYF. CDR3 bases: TGTGCCAGCAGCCAAGTGGTAGCCCTAACGGGCAATGAGCAGTACTTC.

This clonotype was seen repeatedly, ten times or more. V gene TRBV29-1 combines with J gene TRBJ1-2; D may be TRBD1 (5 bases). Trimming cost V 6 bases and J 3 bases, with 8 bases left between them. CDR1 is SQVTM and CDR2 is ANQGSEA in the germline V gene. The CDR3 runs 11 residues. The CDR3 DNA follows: TGCAGCGTGGGACCTGACTATGGCTACACCTTC. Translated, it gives CSVGPDYGYTF.

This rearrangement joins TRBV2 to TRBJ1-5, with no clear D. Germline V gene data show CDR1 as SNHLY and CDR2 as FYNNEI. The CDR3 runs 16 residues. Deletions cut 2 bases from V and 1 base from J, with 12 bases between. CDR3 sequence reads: CASSESSGGSNQPQHF. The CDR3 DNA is TGTGCCAGCAGTGAAAGTAGTGGTGGGAGCAATCAGCCCCAGCATTTT.

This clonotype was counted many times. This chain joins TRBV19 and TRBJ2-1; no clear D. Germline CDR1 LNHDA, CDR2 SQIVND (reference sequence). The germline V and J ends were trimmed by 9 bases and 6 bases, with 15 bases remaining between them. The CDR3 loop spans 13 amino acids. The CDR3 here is CASEELYRNEQFF. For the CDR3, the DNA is TGTGCCAGCGAGGAGCTATATCGCAATGAGCAGTTCTTC.

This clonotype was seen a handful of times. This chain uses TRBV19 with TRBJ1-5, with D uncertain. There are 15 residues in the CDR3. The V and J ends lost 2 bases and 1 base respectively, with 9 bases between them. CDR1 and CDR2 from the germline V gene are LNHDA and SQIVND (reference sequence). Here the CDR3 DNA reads TGTGCCAGTAGTATACAGTCCTCCAGCAATCAGCCCCAGCATTTT. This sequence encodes CASSIQSSSNQPQHF.

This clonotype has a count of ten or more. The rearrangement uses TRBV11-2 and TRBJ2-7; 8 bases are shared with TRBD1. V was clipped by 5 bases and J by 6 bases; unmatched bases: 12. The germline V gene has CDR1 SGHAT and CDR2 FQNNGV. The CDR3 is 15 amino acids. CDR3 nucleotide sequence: TGTGCCAGCAGCGCTTACCTGACAGGGGTCTTCGAGCAGTACTTC. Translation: CASSAYLTGVFEQYF.

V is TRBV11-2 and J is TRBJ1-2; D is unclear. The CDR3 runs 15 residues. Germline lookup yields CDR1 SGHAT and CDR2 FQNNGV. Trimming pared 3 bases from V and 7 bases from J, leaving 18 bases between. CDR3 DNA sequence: TGTGCCAGCAGCTTCGGACTAGTCCAAGGAGGTGGCTACACCTTC. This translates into CASSFGLVQGGGYTF.

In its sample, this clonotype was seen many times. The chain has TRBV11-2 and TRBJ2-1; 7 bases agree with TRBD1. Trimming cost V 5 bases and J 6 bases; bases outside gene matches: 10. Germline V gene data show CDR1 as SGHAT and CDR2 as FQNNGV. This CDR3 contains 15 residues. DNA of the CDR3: TGTGCCAGCAGCCGGTTGGACAGGCTCCTCAATGAGCAGTTCTTC. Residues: CASSRLDRLLNEQFF.

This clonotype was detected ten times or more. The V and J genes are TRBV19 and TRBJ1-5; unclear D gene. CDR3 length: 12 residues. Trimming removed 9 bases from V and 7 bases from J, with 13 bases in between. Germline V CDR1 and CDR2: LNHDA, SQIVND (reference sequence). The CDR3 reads CASKSEGQPQHF. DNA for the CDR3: TGTGCCAGCAAGTCCGAGGGACAGCCCCAGCATTTT.

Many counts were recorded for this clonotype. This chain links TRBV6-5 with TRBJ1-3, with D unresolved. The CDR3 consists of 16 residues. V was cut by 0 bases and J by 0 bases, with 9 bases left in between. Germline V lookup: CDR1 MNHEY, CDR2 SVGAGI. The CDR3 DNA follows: TGTGCCAGCAGTTACTCGGCAGCAACCTCTGGAAACACCATATATTTT. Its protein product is CASSYSAATSGNTIYF.

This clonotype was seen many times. The CDR3 spells CASSFRGQGLLPDEKLFF. CDR3 in DNA: TGCGCCAGCAGCTTCAGGGGACAGGGTTTACTCCCCGATGAAAAACTGTTTTTT. This sequence joins TRBV5-1 and TRBJ1-4; 9 nucleotides line up with TRBD1. The junction had 14 bases not matched to a gene; V was cut back by 2 bases and J by 6 bases. This CDR3 contains 18 residues. CDR1 is SGHRS, CDR2 YFSETQ, per germline.

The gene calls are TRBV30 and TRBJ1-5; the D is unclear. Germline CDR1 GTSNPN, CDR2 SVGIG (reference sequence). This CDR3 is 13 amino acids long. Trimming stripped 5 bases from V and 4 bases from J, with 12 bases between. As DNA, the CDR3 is TGTGCCTGGGGCCGGTCGGGGAATCAGCCCCAGCATTTT. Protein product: CAWGRSGNQPQHF.

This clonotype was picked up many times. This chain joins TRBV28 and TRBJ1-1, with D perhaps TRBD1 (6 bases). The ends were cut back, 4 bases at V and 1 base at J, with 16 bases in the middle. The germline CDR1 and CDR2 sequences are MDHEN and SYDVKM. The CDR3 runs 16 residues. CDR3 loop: CASSSPRGAGNTEAFF. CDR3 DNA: TGTGCCAGCAGTTCACCCCGGGGGGCTGGGAACACTGAAGCTTTCTTT.

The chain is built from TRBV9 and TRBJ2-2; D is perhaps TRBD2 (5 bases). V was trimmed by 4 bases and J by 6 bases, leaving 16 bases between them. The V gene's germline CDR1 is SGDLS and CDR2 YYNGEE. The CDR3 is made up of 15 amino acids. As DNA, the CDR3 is TGTGCCAGCAGCCCCGCTGGGAGCTATGCCGGGGAGCTGTTTTTT. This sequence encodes CASSPAGSYAGELFF.

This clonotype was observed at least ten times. The CDR3 DNA reads as TGTGCCAGCAGCCGGTCAGGGAGCCCTTCCTACGAGCAGTACTTC. Protein product: CASSRSGSPSYEQYF. This sequence joins TRBV3-1 and TRBJ2-7; TRBD1 or TRBD2 may be the D gene (5 bases each). Germline V gene lookup returns CDR1 LGHDT and CDR2 YNNKEL (reference sequence). V lost 4 bases, J lost 1 base, and 14 bases lay in between. This CDR3 is built from 15 residues.